Listed below are T cell receptor beta chains from one sample, sequenced in a study of T cells in Graves' hyperthyroidism and ophthalmopathy. Each CDR3 protein gets one entry after TCRdb re-called the multiplex PCR reads with MiXCR. Among about 250,000 distinct CDR3 sequences listed, roughly 22% were seen once. The sample taken for sequencing was blood. The receptor source for this set is a man aged 25 to 40 with Graves' ophthalmopathy. The CDR3 runs from the conserved cysteine through the conserved F or W. The D gene is left open where the match is weak. Clone size is stated in some rows and not others, as once, few, many or a class when expanded.

len	abundance	v_gene	d_gene	j_gene	CDR3aa	CDR3nt
14	many	TRBV12-3/TRBV12-4	TRBD1	TRBJ2-5	CASSRDRGLETQYF	TGTGCCAGCAGTAGGGACAGGGGGCTGGAGACCCAGTACTTC
16	few	TRBV3-1	TRBD2	TRBJ2-5	CASSPAGLAGGETQYF	TGTGCCAGCAGCCCGGCCGGACTAGCGGGAGGAGAGACCCAGTACTTC
15	.	TRBV11-3	.	TRBJ2-5	CASSSRTERGETQYF	TGTGCCAGCAGCTCCCGGACCGAACGGGGAGAGACCCAGTACTTC
12	.	TRBV2	.	TRBJ2-2	CASSERISLAFF	TGTGCCAGCAGTGAGAGGATCTCCTTAGCTTTTTTT
15	.	TRBV6-1	.	TRBJ2-7	CASRTSGTGAYEQYF	TGTGCCAGCAGGACCTCCGGGACTGGCGCCTACGAGCAGTACTTC
17	.	TRBV6-5	TRBD2	TRBJ2-7	CASSYSWSSSGRIEQYF	TGTGCCAGCAGTTACTCGTGGAGTTCTAGCGGGAGGATCGAGCAGTACTTC
13	many	TRBV20-1	TRBD1	TRBJ1-2	CSARDREAYGYTF	TGCAGTGCAAGGGACAGGGAGGCCTATGGCTACACCTTC
14	many	TRBV11-1	TRBD1	TRBJ2-7	CASSLGTGAYEQYF	TGTGCCAGCAGCTTAGGGACAGGGGCCTACGAGCAGTACTTC
16	.	TRBV12-3/TRBV12-4	.	TRBJ2-1	CASRPPGTPFGDEQFF	TGTGCCAGCAGACCCCCCGGGACTCCCTTTGGAGATGAGCAGTTCTTC
14	.	TRBV7-6	TRBD2	TRBJ2-5	CASSSSGRQETQYF	TGTGCCAGCAGCTCTAGCGGGAGACAAGAGACCCAGTACTTC
16	once	TRBV5-1	TRBD2	TRBJ2-7	CASSSLRTSGSYEQYF	TGCGCCAGCAGCTCACTCCGGACTAGCGGGAGCTACGAGCAGTACTTC
15	.	TRBV11-2	TRBD1	TRBJ1-2	CASSLALGQNYGYTF	TGTGCCAGCAGCTTAGCCTTGGGACAGAACTATGGCTACACCTTC
14	few	TRBV12-3/TRBV12-4	TRBD1	TRBJ1-4	CASSGGGFNEKLFF	TGTGCCAGCAGCGGAGGGGGCTTTAATGAAAAACTGTTTTTT
14	many	TRBV7-6	TRBD1	TRBJ1-5	CASSSGTVNQPQHF	TGTGCCAGCAGCTCGGGGACAGTAAATCAGCCCCAGCATTTT
14	.	TRBV7-8	TRBD2	TRBJ2-2	CASSLALAGGELFF	TGTGCCAGCAGCTTAGCGCTAGCGGGCGGGGAGCTGTTTTTT
15	many	TRBV11-2	.	TRBJ1-1	CASSLETRQNTEAFF	TGTGCCAGCAGCTTGGAGACCCGGCAAAACACTGAAGCTTTCTTT
15	many	TRBV28	TRBD2	TRBJ2-7	CASSPSGRDIYEQYF	TGTGCCAGCAGTCCCAGCGGGAGAGATATTTACGAGCAGTACTTC
13	few	TRBV19	.	TRBJ1-1	CASSPGPYTEAFF	TGTGCCAGTAGTCCCGGGCCTTACACTGAAGCTTTCTTT
14	many	TRBV7-8	TRBD1	TRBJ2-1	CASSLRGQHNEQFF	TGTGCCAGCAGCTTGAGGGGACAGCACAATGAGCAGTTCTTC
15	.	TRBV28	.	TRBJ1-1	CASSLGQPMNTEAFF	TGTGCCAGCAGTTTAGGGCAGCCCATGAACACTGAAGCTTTCTTT
14	many	TRBV11-3	.	TRBJ1-1	CASSSLQGATEAFF	TGTGCCAGCAGCTCATTACAGGGAGCCACTGAAGCTTTCTTT
16	few	TRBV20-1	.	TRBJ1-1	CSARSPRGGENTEAFF	TGCAGTGCTAGAAGTCCGCGGGGGGGGGAGAACACTGAAGCTTTCTTT